This T cell receptor beta chain was sequenced for a study of T-cell reconstitution after alpha-beta-depleted transplantation in children. Preparation of the TCRbeta library involved a method that used unique molecular identifiers. A single record per CDR3 protein comes from TCRdb applying MiXCR to the PCR reads. The sample shows about 490,000 distinct CDR3 sequences, roughly a tenth of them seen only once. The CDR3 consists of 11 residues. Germline lookup yields CDR1 MNHEY and CDR2 SVGEGT. Trimming left V 8 bases short and J 4 bases short, with 7 bases between. This clonotype has a count of ten or more.

The sample was PBMCs, taken before TCRalphabeta/CD19-depleted stem cell transplant. The chain couples TRBV6-2 or TRBV6-3 to TRBJ2-3; D remains unclear. The receptor comes from a child aged 2 to 9 with inherited bone marrow failure, due to receive a stem cell transplant. DNA of the CDR3: TGTGCCAGCGCATCCGCAGATACGCAGTATTTT. The encoded protein is CASASADTQYF.